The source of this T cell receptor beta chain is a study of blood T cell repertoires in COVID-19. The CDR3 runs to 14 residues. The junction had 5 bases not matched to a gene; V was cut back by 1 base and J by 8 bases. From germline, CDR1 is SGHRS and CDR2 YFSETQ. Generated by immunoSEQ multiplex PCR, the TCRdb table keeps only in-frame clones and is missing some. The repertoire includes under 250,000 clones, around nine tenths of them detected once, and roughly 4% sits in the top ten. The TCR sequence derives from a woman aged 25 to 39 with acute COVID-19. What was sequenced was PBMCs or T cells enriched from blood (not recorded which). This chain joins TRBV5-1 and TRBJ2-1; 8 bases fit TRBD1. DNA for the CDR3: TGCGCCAGCAGCTTGAACAGGGGGTCCTATGAGCAGTTCTTC. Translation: CASSLNRGSYEQFF.